Listed here are 8 T cell receptor beta chains from one sample, sequenced in a study of shared clonotypes between healthy human individuals. Assay: immunoSEQ multiplex PCR; the TCRdb copy retains only in-frame clones and omits some. This table has about 1.1 million clones, 70% to 85% appearing once. Sequencing input: memory CD4+ T cells from PBMCs. Regarding subset: CD45RA-negative fraction. The receptor source for this set is a man younger than 35 in good health. Some clones in this sample may be carry-over from other donors' samples.

This clone occurred many times. DNA of the CDR3: TGTGCAAGTCGCTTAGGACTGGGACAACAGCCCCAGCATTTT. This encodes CASRLGLGQQPQHF. This chain links TRBV12-2 with TRBJ1-5; the DNA was not compared with TRBD1, the D call given in the table. TRBV12-2 is assigned pseudogene status. The CDR3 is 14 amino acids.

The chain employs TRBV7-9 and TRBJ2-4, with no clear D. The CDR3 consists of 13 residues. Germline V gene data show CDR1 as SEHNR and CDR2 as FQNEAQ (reference sequence). V lost 1 base and J lost 5, with 6 bases in between. In nucleotides, the CDR3 is TGTGCCAGCAGCTTAGTCGGAGAAAACATTCAGTACTTC. It encodes CASSLVGENIQYF.

The rearrangement links TRBV28 to TRBJ1-2, with 10 bases identical to TRBD1. Germline-derived CDR1 and CDR2 are MDHEN and SYDVKM. The CDR3 sequence is 15 residues long. V was clipped by 5 bases and J by 3 bases; unmatched bases: 6. CDR3 in amino acids: CASSQTGTGDYGYTF. The CDR3 region has the DNA TGTGCCAGCAGTCAAACCGGGACAGGGGACTATGGCTACACCTTC.

The chain joins TRBV9 to TRBJ1-3; no definite D call. CDR3 length equals 17 residues. Germline V CDR1 and CDR2: SGDLS, YYNGEE. The V end was cut by 0 bases, the J end by 4 bases, with 17 bases between. The CDR3: CASSVDAGRSSGNTIYF. The DNA for the CDR3 is TGTGCCAGCAGCGTAGATGCAGGCCGTTCTTCAGGAAACACCATATATTTT. Full variable domain (missing parts from reference TRBV9 and TRBJ1-3): DSGVTQTPKHLITATGQRVTLRCSPRSGDLSVYWYQQSLDQGLQFLIQYYNGEERAKGNILERFSAQQFPDLHSELNLSSLELGDSALYFCASSVDAGRSSGNTIYFGEGSWLTVV.

The genes are TRBV30 and TRBJ1-5; maybe TRBD1 (5 bases). With 5 bases removed from V and 0 bases from J, the gap between germline ends came to 8 bases. The CDR3 length is 13 residues. CDR1 and CDR2 from the germline V gene are GTSNPN and SVGIG (reference sequence). The CDR3 sequence is CAWADSSNQPQHF. The CDR3 DNA reads TGTGCCTGGGCAGACAGTAGCAATCAGCCCCAGCATTTT.

J is TRBJ2-3 and V is TRBV18; 9 bases fit TRBD2. The J segment lost 3 bases and the V segment lost 2 bases, leaving 3 bases of the junction unmatched. CDR1 is KGHSH and CDR2 is LQKENI in the germline V gene. The CDR3 has 15 amino acids. The CDR3 loop reads CASSPSSGRTDTQYF. The CDR3 nucleotides read TGTGCCAGCTCACCAAGTAGCGGGAGAACAGATACGCAGTATTTT.

The genes are TRBV27 and TRBJ1-1, with a weak D call TRBD1 (5 bases). V was pared by 7 bases and J by 1 base, with 22 bases between. CDR1 MNHEY and CDR2 SMNVEV come from the germline V gene (reference sequence). This CDR3 is 17 amino acids long. CDR3 coding DNA: TGTGCCAGCATATCGGGCAGGGCTATTGGAGGGAACACTGAAGCTTTCTTT. Translation gives CASISGRAIGGNTEAFF.

This chain joins TRBV9 and TRBJ2-3, with 8 bases aligning to TRBD1. Germline CDR1 SGDLS, CDR2 YYNGEE. CDR3 length: 15 amino acids. J gave up 3 bases and V 3 bases, and 6 bases lay outside the gene matches. The CDR3 nucleotides are TGTGCCAGCAGCGGTCGACAGGGGAGGACAGATACGCAGTATTTT. Amino acids: CASSGRQGRTDTQYF.